Sequencing of this T cell receptor beta chain was carried out in a study of cytomegalovirus exposure and HLA in healthy donors. Study overall: In a later analysis, it was reported that the approximately 120 validation repertoires had been produced on the same platform as the roughly 700 repertoires belonging to the first cohort.

Libraries were prepared by immunoSEQ multiplex PCR; TCRdb keeps only in-frame clonotypes and omits some of them. The sample holds about 88,000 clones, more than 70% seen once. Turning to this clone: Antigen: not known.

The germline V gene has CDR1 ENHRY and CDR2 SYGVKD. The V end was cut by 6 bases, the J end by 0 bases, with 9 bases between. This CDR3 spans 14 amino acids. Study-level points and caveats: Confirmation in vitro established that a few CMV-associated chains were specific for CMV antigens. Many donors carried some public TCRs, although rarity characterized most TCR sequences. The finding came from a later analysis; first-cohort TCR clusters tended to co-occur in the 90 to 150 validation repertoires.

The V and J genes are TRBV10-3 and TRBJ1-3; D might be TRBD1 (6 bases). Sequenced material: PBMCs. This TCR came from a woman between 18 and 29 years old in good health and CMV-seropositive. The CDR3 sequence is CAIRGGGSGNTIYF. The CDR3 DNA follows: TGTGCCATCAGGGGAGGGGGCTCTGGAAACACCATATATTTT.